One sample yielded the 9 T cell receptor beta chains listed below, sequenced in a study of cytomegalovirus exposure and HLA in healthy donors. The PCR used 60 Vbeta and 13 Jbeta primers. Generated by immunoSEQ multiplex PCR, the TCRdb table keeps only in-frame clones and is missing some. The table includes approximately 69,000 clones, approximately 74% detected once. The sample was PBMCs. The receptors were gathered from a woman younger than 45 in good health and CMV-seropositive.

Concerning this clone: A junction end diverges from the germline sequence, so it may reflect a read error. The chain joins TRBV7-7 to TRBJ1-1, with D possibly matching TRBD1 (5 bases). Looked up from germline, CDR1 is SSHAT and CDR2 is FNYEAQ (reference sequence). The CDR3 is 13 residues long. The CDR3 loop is CASSSRQNSEAFF. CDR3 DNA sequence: TGTGCTAGCAGCTCCCGACAGAACTCTGAAGCTTTCTTT.

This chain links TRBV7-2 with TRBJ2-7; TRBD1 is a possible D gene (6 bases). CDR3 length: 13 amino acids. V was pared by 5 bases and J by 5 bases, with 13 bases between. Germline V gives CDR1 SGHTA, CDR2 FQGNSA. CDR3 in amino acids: CASSLGQSDEQYF. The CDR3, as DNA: TGTGCCAGCAGCCTTGGACAGAGTGACGAGCAGTACTTC.

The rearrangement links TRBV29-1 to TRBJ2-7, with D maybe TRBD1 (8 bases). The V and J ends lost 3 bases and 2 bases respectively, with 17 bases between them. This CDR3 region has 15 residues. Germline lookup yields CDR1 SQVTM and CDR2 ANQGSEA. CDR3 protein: CSVEGGRQGTYEQYF. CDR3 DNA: TGCAGCGTTGAGGGGGGGAGACAGGGGACCTACGAGCAGTACTTC.

The CDR3 sequence is CAWSVSSGSYEQYF. DNA of the CDR3: TGTGCCTGGAGTGTATCCAGCGGGAGCTACGAGCAGTACTTC. J is TRBJ2-7 and V is TRBV30, with 8 bases matching TRBD2. V lost 0 bases and J lost 3; bases outside the gene matches: 4. The CDR3 covers 14 residues. The germline V gene has CDR1 GTSNPN and CDR2 SVGIG (reference sequence).

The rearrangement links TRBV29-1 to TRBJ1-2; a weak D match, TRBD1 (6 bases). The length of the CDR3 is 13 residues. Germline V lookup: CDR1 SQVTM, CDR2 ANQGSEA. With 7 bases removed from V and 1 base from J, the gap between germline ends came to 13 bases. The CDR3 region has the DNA TGCAGCGCTACGACAGGCCGTAACTATGGCTACACCTTC. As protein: CSATTGRNYGYTF.

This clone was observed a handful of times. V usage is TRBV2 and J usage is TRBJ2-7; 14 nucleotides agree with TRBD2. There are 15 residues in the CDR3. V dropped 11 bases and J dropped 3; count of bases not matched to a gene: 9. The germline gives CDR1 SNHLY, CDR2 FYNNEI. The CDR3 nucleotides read TGTGCCTTTCCTTATGGGACTAGCGGGAGCTACGAGCAGTACTTC. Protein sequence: CAFPYGTSGSYEQYF.

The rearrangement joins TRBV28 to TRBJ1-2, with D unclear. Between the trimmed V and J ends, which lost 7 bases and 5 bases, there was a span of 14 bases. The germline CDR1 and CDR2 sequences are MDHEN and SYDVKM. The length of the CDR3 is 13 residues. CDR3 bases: TGTGCCAGCACCCTCGGACTCTTTTATGGCTACACCTTC. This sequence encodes CASTLGLFYGYTF.

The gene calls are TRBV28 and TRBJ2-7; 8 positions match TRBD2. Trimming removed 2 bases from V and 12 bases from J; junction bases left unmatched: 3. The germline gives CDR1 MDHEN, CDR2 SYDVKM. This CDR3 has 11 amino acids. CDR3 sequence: CASSLEAGVYF. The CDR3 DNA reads TGTGCCAGCAGTTTAGAAGCGGGAGTGTACTTC.

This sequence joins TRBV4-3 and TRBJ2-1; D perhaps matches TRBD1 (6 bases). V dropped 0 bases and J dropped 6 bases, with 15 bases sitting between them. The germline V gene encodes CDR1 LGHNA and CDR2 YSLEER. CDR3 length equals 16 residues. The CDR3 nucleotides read TGCGCCAGCAGCCAAGATTCAGGGGTCCGGGGCAATGAGCAGTTCTTC. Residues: CASSQDSGVRGNEQFF.